These 23 T cell receptor beta chains were sequenced from one sample in a study of blood T cell repertoires in COVID-19. TCRdb's table, derived via immunoSEQ multiplex PCR, lists solely in-frame clones and lacks some. The table lists about 440,000 clones, nearly 90% of them singletons. Sequenced material: PBMCs or T cells enriched from blood (not recorded which). The receptors were sampled from a woman aged 18 to 35 with acute COVID-19.

The DNA of the CDR3 is TGTGCCAGCAGTTATTCGGGAAAACCAATCGGCTACACCTTC. As protein: CASSYSGKPIGYTF. The chain combines TRBV6-2 or TRBV6-3 with TRBJ1-2; no firm D call. The CDR3 runs to 14 residues. Germline CDR1 and CDR2: MNHEY and SVGEGT. Trimming cost V 3 bases and J 8 bases, with 16 bases left between them.

This clone has only one observation. V is TRBV4-2 and J is TRBJ2-5, with D possibly being TRBD1 (7 bases). CDR1 LGHNA and CDR2 YNFKEQ come from the germline V gene. Trimming removed 0 bases at V and 1 base at J, with 9 bases between. This CDR3 is built from 15 residues. For the CDR3, the DNA is TGTGCCAGCAGCCAAGAGGAGGGGGCCCAAGAGACCCAGTACTTC. Residues: CASSQEEGAQETQYF.

The gene calls are TRBV11-2 and TRBJ1-4; D is undetermined. Trimming took 6 bases from V and 4 from J, leaving 12 bases between them. CDR3 length: 14 amino acids. Germline CDR1 is SGHAT and CDR2 is FQNNGV. CDR3 region: CASSPGGYNEKLFF. The CDR3 coding sequence is TGTGCCAGCAGTCCCGGAGGGTATAATGAAAAACTGTTTTTT.

J is TRBJ1-3 and V is TRBV5-1; D is unclear. The CDR3 has 13 residues. Germline assignment: CDR1 SGHRS and CDR2 YFSETQ. With 2 bases removed from V and 4 bases from J, the gap between germline ends came to 7 bases. The DNA of the CDR3 is TGCGCCAGCAGCTTTAGAACCGGAAACACCATATATTTT. This translates into CASSFRTGNTIYF.

The chain's CDR3 is CASSPMRTGRNQPQHF. CDR3 coding DNA: TGTGCCAGCAGTCCAATGAGGACAGGTCGAAATCAGCCCCAGCATTTT. The chain couples TRBV28 to TRBJ1-5; 7 bases agree with TRBD1. With 5 bases clipped from V and 4 bases from J, the junction kept 11 bases outside the gene matches. This CDR3 has 16 amino acids. Per the germline V gene, CDR1 is MDHEN and CDR2 is SYDVKM.

This clone was recorded only once. The V gene is TRBV10-1, the J gene TRBJ2-5; 9 bases map to TRBD2. Looked up from germline, CDR1 is WNHNN and CDR2 is SYGVQD (reference sequence). This CDR3 spans 17 amino acids. V lost 2 bases to trimming and J lost 5 bases; unmatched junction nucleotides: 12. The CDR3 nucleotides read TGCGCCAGCAGTGAGGCTAGCGGGACCGTATTAGTGGAGACCCAGTACTTC. It specifies CASSEASGTVLVETQYF.

The rearrangement links TRBV18 to TRBJ2-7; 7 positions agree with TRBD2. Germline CDR1 reads KGHSH; CDR2 reads LQKENI. There are 13 residues in the CDR3. V lost 2 bases to trimming and J lost 4 bases; unmatched junction nucleotides: 2. The CDR3 sequence is CASSPGREYEQYF. The CDR3 nucleotides read TGTGCCAGCTCACCAGGGAGGGAGTACGAGCAGTACTTC.

The chain recombines TRBV5-6 with TRBJ1-5; D perhaps matches TRBD1 (5 bases). The CDR3 is made up of 14 amino acids. Germline-derived CDR1 and CDR2 are SGHDT and YYEEEE. V gave up 6 bases and J gave up 1 base, with 11 bases separating them. The CDR3 DNA reads TGTGCCAGCACGGGGGGTGGCAGCAATCAGCCCCAGCATTTT. Amino acid sequence: CASTGGGSNQPQHF. Based on the CDR3 plus reference TRBV5-6 and TRBJ1-5, the full variable domain is DAGVTQSPTHLIKTRGQQVTLRCSPKSGHDTVSWYQQALGQGPQFIFQYYEEEERQRGNFPDRFSGHQFPNYSSELNVNALLLGDSALYLCASTGGGSNQPQHFGDGTRLSIL.

The V and J genes are TRBV3-1 (or the pseudogene TRBV3-2) and TRBJ1-2, with D unclear. The CDR3 is 13 residues long. Trimming took off 9 bases at V and 1 base at J, with 12 bases between the two ends. Germline CDR1 reads LGHDT; CDR2 reads YNNKEL (reference sequence). The CDR3 bases are TGTGCCAGTACACTCGGGAATAACTATGGCTACACCTTC. Amino acid sequence: CASTLGNNYGYTF.

The chain combines TRBV5-1 with TRBJ2-1; 7 nucleotides match TRBD1. After removal of 4 bases from V and 1 base from J, the junction contained 5 bases not matched to a gene. The CDR3 sequence is 15 residues long. Per germline, CDR1 SGHRS and CDR2 YFSETQ. The CDR3 sequence is CASSPDRASYNEQFF. The CDR3 nucleotides are TGCGCCAGCAGCCCCGACAGGGCTTCCTACAATGAGCAGTTCTTC.

This clone was counted once. The chain combines TRBV5-6 with TRBJ1-1; 8 nucleotides align to TRBD1. Germline CDR1 reads SGHDT; CDR2 reads YYEEEE. This CDR3 has 16 amino acids. The V and J ends lost 6 bases and 5 bases, in that order; junction bases with no gene match: 15. CDR3 loop: CASTAYPGQGLTEAFF. In DNA, the CDR3 is TGTGCCAGCACCGCCTATCCAGGACAGGGTTTAACTGAAGCTTTCTTT. Filled out from reference TRBV5-6 and TRBJ1-1, the complete variable domain reads DAGVTQSPTHLIKTRGQQVTLRCSPKSGHDTVSWYQQALGQGPQFIFQYYEEEERQRGNFPDRFSGHQFPNYSSELNVNALLLGDSALYLCASTAYPGQGLTEAFFGQGTRLTVV.

CDR3 amino acids: CASSIDSSGRYNEQFF. CDR3 sequence (DNA): TGTGCCAGTAGTATTGATTCTAGCGGGAGGTACAATGAGCAGTTCTTC. This chain connects TRBV19 to TRBJ2-1, with TRBD2 identical over 11 bases. J was trimmed by 4 bases and V by 3 bases; bases with no gene match: 5. Germline CDR1 LNHDA, CDR2 SQIVND (reference sequence). This CDR3 spans 16 amino acids.

The rearrangement joins TRBV28 to TRBJ1-1; D is undetermined. Germline CDR1 is MDHEN and CDR2 is SYDVKM. The V end was cut by 5 bases, the J end by 4 bases, with 17 bases between. The CDR3 runs 15 residues. In DNA form, the CDR3 reads TGTGCCAGCAGTCCGAGGACCGGTCGGGGCACTGAAGCTTTCTTT. This translates into CASSPRTGRGTEAFF.

The chain has TRBV15 and TRBJ2-1, with TRBD1 identical over 9 bases. With V trimmed by 5 bases and J by 4 bases, 15 bases remained unmatched. Looked up from germline, CDR1 is LNHNV and CDR2 is YYDKDF (reference sequence). The CDR3 is made up of 18 amino acids. CDR3 residues: CATSPTSGTGSLYNEQFF. DNA for the CDR3: TGTGCCACCAGCCCAACATCCGGGACAGGGTCGCTATACAATGAGCAGTTCTTC.

The rearrangement joins TRBV5-6 to TRBJ1-4; 9 bases align to TRBD1. CDR1 is SGHDT, CDR2 YYEEEE, per germline. The length of the CDR3 is 14 residues. The V and J ends lost 2 bases and 5 bases, in that order; junction bases with no gene match: 1. Here the CDR3 DNA reads TGTGCCAGCAGCTTCGGGACAGGGAATGAAAAACTGTTTTTT. Translating gives CASSFGTGNEKLFF. The entire variable domain, with the rest obtained from reference TRBV5-6 and TRBJ1-4, is as follows: DAGVTQSPTHLIKTRGQQVTLRCSPKSGHDTVSWYQQALGQGPQFIFQYYEEEERQRGNFPDRFSGHQFPNYSSELNVNALLLGDSALYLCASSFGTGNEKLFFGSGTQLSVL.

This chain links TRBV30 with TRBJ2-1; maybe TRBD2 (5 bases). The germline V and J ends were trimmed by 6 bases and 3 bases, with 12 bases remaining between them. This CDR3 has 13 amino acids. The germline V gene encodes CDR1 GTSNPN and CDR2 SVGIG (reference sequence). In DNA form, the CDR3 reads TGTGCCTGCCCCGGGATATACTACAATGAGCAGTTCTTC. This sequence encodes CACPGIYYNEQFF.

In this sample, this clone turned up a few times. The chain joins TRBV10-3 to TRBJ1-1; the match to TRBD1 covers 8 bases. This CDR3 contains 14 residues. Germline CDR1 ENHRY, CDR2 SYGVKD. The trim removed 3 bases at V and 5 bases at J, leaving 5 bases unmatched. The chain's CDR3 is CAISEGDRITEAFF. In nucleotides, the CDR3 is TGTGCCATCAGTGAAGGGGACAGGATAACTGAAGCTTTCTTT.

The sample holds a few counts of this clone. The chain couples TRBV28 to TRBJ1-3; 7 bases line up with TRBD1. CDR3 length equals 15 residues. V gave up 2 bases and J gave up 2 bases; unmatched junction bases: 3. Germline V gives CDR1 MDHEN, CDR2 SYDVKM. CDR3 protein: CASSLGQVPGNTIYF. In DNA form, the CDR3 reads TGTGCCAGCAGTTTAGGACAGGTCCCTGGAAACACCATATATTTT.

This clone was counted a few times. This rearrangement joins TRBV3-1 (or the pseudogene TRBV3-2) to TRBJ1-6; D is possibly TRBD1 (6 bases). The V end lost 4 bases, the J end lost 8 bases, and 18 bases lay between the germline ends. The CDR3 runs 16 residues. Germline loops: CDR1 LGHDT, CDR2 YNNKEL (reference sequence). This chain's CDR3 is CASSRNPGGRDSPLHF. CDR3 sequence (DNA): TGTGCCAGCAGCCGAAACCCGGGGGGCCGAGATTCACCCCTCCACTTT.

The chain employs TRBV18 and TRBJ2-4; 12 bases align to TRBD1. Trimming took 4 bases from V and 7 from J; bases not matched to a gene: 5. The CDR3 has 15 residues. The germline CDR1 and CDR2 sequences are KGHSH and LQKENI. In nucleotides, the CDR3 is TGTGCCAGCTCACAGTCGGGACAGGGGGCGAACATTCAGTACTTC. Amino acids: CASSQSGQGANIQYF. Full variable domain (rest looked up from reference TRBV18 and TRBJ2-4): NAGVMQNPRHLVRRRGQEARLRCSPMKGHSHVYWYRQLPEEGLKFMVYLQKENIIDESGMPKERFSAEFPKEGPSILRIQQVVRGDSAAYFCASSQSGQGANIQYFGAGTRLSVL.

CDR3 sequence: CASSQINRRTNEKLFF. CDR3 nucleotide sequence: TGCGCCAGCAGCCAAATTAATCGCAGAACTAATGAAAAACTGTTTTTT. The V gene is TRBV4-1, the J gene TRBJ1-4; D is unresolved. Germline-derived CDR1 and CDR2 are MGHRA and YSYEKL. With 2 bases removed from V and 1 base from J, the gap between germline ends came to 11 bases. There are 16 residues in the CDR3.

This clone has a handful of counts. This sequence joins TRBV9 and TRBJ2-7; 10 bases are a match to TRBD1. Germline CDR1 SGDLS, CDR2 YYNGEE. This CDR3 is 14 amino acids long. J lost 5 bases, V lost 4 bases, and 6 bases had no gene match. CDR3 amino acids: CASSPRDRGDEQYF. The CDR3 DNA reads as TGTGCCAGCAGCCCGCGGGACAGGGGAGACGAGCAGTACTTC.

This clone was seen only once. The chain uses TRBV28 and TRBJ2-1, with TRBD1 matching 9 bases. Germline V gene sequence: CDR1 MDHEN, CDR2 SYDVKM. J lost 2 bases, V lost 6 bases, and 5 bases had no gene match. The CDR3 spans 15 residues. The CDR3 nucleotides read TGTGCCAGCAGCCTGGGACAGGGAGCCTACAATGAGCAGTTCTTC. Amino acid sequence: CASSLGQGAYNEQFF.